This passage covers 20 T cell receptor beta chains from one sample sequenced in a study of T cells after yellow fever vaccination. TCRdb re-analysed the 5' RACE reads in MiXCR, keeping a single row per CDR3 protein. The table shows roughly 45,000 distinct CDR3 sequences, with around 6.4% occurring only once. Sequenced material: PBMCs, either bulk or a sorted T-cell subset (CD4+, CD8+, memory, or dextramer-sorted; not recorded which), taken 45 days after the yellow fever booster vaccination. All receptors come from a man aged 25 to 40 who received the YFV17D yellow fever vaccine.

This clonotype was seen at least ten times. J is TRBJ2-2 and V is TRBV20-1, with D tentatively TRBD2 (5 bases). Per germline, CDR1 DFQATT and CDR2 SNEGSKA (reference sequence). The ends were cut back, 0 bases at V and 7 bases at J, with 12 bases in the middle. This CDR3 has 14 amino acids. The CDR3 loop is CSARDRSRGGELFF. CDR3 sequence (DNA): TGCAGTGCTAGAGATCGATCTCGGGGCGGGGAGCTGTTTTTT.

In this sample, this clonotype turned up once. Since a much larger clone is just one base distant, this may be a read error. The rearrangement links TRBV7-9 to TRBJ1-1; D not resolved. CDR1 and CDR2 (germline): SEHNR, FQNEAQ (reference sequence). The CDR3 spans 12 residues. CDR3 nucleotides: TGTGCCAGCAACTTAGGTGGGTTTGAAGCTTTCTTT. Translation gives CASNLGGFEAFF.

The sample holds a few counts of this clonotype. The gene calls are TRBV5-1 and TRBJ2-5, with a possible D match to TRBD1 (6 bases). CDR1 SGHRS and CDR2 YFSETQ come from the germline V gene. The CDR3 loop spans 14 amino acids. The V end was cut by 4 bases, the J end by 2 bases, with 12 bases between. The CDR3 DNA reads TGCGCCAGCAGCCGCCCAGGGGCTCAAGAGACCCAGTACTTC. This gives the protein CASSRPGAQETQYF.

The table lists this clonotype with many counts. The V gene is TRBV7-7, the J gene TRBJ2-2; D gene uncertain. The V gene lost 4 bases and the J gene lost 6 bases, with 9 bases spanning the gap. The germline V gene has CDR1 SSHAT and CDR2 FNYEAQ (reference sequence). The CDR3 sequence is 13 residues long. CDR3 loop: CASSSGPAGELFF. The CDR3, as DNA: TGTGCCAGCAGCTCAGGACCAGCCGGGGAGCTGTTTTTT.

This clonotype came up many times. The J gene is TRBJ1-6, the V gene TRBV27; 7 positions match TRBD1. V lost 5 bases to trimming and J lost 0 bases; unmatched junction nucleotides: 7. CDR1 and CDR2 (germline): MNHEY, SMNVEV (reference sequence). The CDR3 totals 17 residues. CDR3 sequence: CASSQTSGGSYNSPLHF. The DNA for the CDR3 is TGTGCCAGCAGTCAGACCTCAGGGGGCTCCTATAATTCACCCCTCCACTTT.

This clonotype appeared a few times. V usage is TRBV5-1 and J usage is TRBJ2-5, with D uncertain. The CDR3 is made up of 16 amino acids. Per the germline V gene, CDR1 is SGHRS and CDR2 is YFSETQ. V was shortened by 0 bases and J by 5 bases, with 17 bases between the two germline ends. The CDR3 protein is CASSLGAQKVRETQYF. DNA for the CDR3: TGCGCCAGCAGCTTGGGTGCTCAGAAAGTTAGGGAGACCCAGTACTTC.

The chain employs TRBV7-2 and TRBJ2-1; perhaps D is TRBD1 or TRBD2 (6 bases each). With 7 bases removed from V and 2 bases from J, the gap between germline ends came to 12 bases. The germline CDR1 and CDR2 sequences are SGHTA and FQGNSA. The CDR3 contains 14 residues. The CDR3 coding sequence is TGTGCCAGCATGTCTAGGGGGGCCTACAATGAGCAGTTCTTC. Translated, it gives CASMSRGAYNEQFF.

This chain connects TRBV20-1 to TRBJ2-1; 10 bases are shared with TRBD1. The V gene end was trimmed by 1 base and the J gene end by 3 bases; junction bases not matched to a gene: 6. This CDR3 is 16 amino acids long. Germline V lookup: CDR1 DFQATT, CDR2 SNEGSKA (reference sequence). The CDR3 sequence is CSARAGGQGNYNEQFF. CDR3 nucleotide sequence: TGCAGTGCTAGAGCCGGGGGACAGGGGAACTACAATGAGCAGTTCTTC.

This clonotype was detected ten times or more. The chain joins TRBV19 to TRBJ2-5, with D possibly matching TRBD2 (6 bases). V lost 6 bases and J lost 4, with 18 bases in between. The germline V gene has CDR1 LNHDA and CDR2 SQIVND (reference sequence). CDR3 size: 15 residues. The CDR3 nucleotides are TGTGCCAGTAGCCCCCCAGGGCAGGGAGGAGAGACCCAGTACTTC. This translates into CASSPPGQGGETQYF.

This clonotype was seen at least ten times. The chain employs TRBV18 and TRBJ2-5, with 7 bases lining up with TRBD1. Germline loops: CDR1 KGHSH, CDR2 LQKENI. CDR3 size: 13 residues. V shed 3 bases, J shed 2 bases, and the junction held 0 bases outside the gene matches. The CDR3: CASSPGQQETQYF. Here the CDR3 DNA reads TGTGCCAGCTCACCGGGACAGCAAGAGACCCAGTACTTC.

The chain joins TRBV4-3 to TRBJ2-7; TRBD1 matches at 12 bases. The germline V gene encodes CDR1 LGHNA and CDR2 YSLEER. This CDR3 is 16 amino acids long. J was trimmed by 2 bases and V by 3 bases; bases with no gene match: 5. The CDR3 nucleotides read TGCGCCAGCAGCCAGTCCGGGACAGGGGGCCCCTACGAGCAGTACTTC. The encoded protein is CASSQSGTGGPYEQYF.

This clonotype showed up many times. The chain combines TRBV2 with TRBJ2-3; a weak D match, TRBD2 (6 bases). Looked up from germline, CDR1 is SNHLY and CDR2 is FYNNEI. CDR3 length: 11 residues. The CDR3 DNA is TGTGCTCAAGTGGGGGGAGATACGCAGTATTTT. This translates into CAQVGGDTQYF.

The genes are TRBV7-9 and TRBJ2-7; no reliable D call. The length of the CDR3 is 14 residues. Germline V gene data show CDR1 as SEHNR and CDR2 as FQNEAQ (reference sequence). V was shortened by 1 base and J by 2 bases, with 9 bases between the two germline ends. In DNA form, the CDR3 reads TGTGCCAGCAGCTTAGGAAGTCTAACCTACGAGCAGTACTTC. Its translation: CASSLGSLTYEQYF. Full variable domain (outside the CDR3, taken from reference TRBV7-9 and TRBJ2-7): DTGVSQNPRHKITKRGQNVTFRCDPISEHNRLYWYRQTLGQGPEFLTYFQNEAQLEKSRLLSDRFSAERPKGSFSTLEIQRTEQGDSAMYLCASSLGSLTYEQYFGPGTRLTVT.

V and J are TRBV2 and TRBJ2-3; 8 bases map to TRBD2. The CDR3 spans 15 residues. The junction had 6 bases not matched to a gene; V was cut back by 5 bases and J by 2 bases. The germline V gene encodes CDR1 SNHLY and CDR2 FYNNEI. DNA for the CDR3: TGTGCCAGCAGTTTAGCGGGACTGTTCACAGATACGCAGTATTTT. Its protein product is CASSLAGLFTDTQYF.

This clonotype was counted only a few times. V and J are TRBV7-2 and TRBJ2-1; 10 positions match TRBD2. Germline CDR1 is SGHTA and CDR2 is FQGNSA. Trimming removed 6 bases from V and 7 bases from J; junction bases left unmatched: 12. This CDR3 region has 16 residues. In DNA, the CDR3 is TGTGCCAGCAGTCGACTAGCGGGCGCTATGGGGAATGAGCAGTTCTTC. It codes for CASSRLAGAMGNEQFF.

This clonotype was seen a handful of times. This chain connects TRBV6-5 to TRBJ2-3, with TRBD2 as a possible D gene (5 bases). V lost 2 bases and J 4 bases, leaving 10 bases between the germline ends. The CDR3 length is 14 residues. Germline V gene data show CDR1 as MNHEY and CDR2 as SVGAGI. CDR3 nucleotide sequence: TGTGCCAGCAGTTACGGTAACGGGGCAGATACGCAGTATTTT. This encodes CASSYGNGADTQYF.

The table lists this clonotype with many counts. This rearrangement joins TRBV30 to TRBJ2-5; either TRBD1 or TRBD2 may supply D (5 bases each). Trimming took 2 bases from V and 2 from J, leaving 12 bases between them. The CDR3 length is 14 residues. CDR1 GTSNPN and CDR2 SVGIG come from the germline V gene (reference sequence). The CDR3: CAWSLGKGQETQYF. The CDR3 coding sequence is TGTGCCTGGAGTCTCGGGAAGGGGCAAGAGACCCAGTACTTC. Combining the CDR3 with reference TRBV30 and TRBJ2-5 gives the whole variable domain SQTIHQWPATLVQPVGSPLSLECTVEGTSNPNLYWYRQAAGRGLQLLFYSVGIGQISSEVPQNLSASRPQDRQFILSSKKLLLSDSGFYLCAWSLGKGQETQYFGPGTRLLVL.

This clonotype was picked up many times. The CDR3 coding sequence is TGTGCCAGCAGCTTCCAGGGGGGGTCCAATCAGCCCCAGCATTTT. Protein product: CASSFQGGSNQPQHF. The rearrangement joins TRBV7-2 to TRBJ1-5; TRBD1 agrees at 7 bases. There are 15 residues in the CDR3. In germline, CDR1 is SGHTA, CDR2 FQGNSA. Germline trimming cut 3 bases from V and 3 bases from J; bases unmatched to any gene: 5.

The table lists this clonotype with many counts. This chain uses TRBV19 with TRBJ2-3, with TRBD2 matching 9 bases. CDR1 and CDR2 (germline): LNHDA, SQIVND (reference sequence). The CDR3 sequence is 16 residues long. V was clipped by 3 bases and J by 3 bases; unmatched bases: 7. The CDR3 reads CASSIGGAGGTDTQYF. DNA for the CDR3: TGTGCCAGTAGTATTGGTGGAGCGGGAGGAACAGATACGCAGTATTTT.

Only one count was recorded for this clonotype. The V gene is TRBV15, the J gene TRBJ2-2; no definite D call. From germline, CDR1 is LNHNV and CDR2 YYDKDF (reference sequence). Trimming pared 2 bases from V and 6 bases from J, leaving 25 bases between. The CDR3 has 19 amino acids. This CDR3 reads CATSRSPTFWAAPPGELFF. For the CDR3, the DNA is TGTGCCACCAGCAGAAGTCCCACCTTTTGGGCCGCCCCACCCGGGGAGCTGTTTTTT.